The 16 T cell receptor beta chains reported below all come from one sample, sequenced in a study of T cell responses to AZD1222 COVID-19 vaccine. TCRdb keeps only in-frame clones here, not all; method: immunoSEQ multiplex PCR. The sample carries 65,000 to 80,000 clones, more than 70% recorded once. Here the sequenced sample was peripheral blood, taken 28 days after the second dose of the MenACWY control vaccine. These receptor sequences come from an adult who received the MenACWY meningococcal vaccine as a control.

The chain uses TRBV6-2 or TRBV6-3 and TRBJ2-5; D unresolved. This CDR3 is built from 14 residues. V was trimmed by 2 bases and J by 2 bases, leaving 9 bases between them. Per germline, CDR1 MNHEY and CDR2 SVGEGT. The CDR3 DNA follows: TGTGCCAGCAGTTACCGCAGCATACAAGAGACCCAGTACTTC. The encoded protein is CASSYRSIQETQYF.

The DNA of the CDR3 is TGTGCCAGCAGCTTAGACTTGGGGACTTACAATGAGCAGTTCTTC. Translation: CASSLDLGTYNEQFF. J is TRBJ2-1 and V is TRBV7-2, with D possibly being TRBD2 (6 bases). V was shortened by 1 base and J by 4 bases, with 11 bases between the two germline ends. CDR3 size: 15 residues. CDR1 SGHTA and CDR2 FQGNSA come from the germline V gene.

The V gene is TRBV29-1, the J gene TRBJ1-2, with TRBD1 as a possible D gene (5 bases). Germline-derived CDR1 and CDR2 are SQVTM and ANQGSEA. With 6 bases removed from V and 1 base from J, the gap between germline ends came to 15 bases. CDR3 length equals 14 residues. The CDR3 is CSVGPALINYGYTF. The CDR3 DNA follows: TGCAGCGTGGGACCGGCCCTCATTAACTATGGCTACACCTTC.

The CDR3 here is CASSAVLLGTQYF. The CDR3 DNA sequence: TGTGCCAGCAGTGCCGTCCTCCTAGGGACGCAGTATTTT. The chain is built from TRBV6-4 and TRBJ2-3, with D uncertain. This CDR3 contains 13 residues. Germline V gene data show CDR1 as MRHNA and CDR2 as SNTAGT. Trimming removed 4 bases at V and 9 bases at J, with 14 bases between.

The genes are TRBV6-5 and TRBJ1-3; tentative D call: TRBD1 (5 bases). This CDR3 has 14 amino acids. The germline V and J ends were trimmed by 10 bases and 0 bases, with 13 bases remaining between them. Per germline, CDR1 MNHEY and CDR2 SVGAGI. The DNA of the CDR3 is TGTGCCACAAAAAAAGGGACCTCTGGAAACACCATATATTTT. Residues: CATKKGTSGNTIYF.

This chain links TRBV5-8 with TRBJ2-6, with D unclear. CDR1 is SGHTS, CDR2 YDEGEE, per germline. The V gene lost 7 bases and the J gene lost 2 bases, with 10 bases spanning the gap. CDR3 length equals 14 residues. In DNA form, the CDR3 reads TGTGCCAGCGCCCCAGTCCCTGGGGCCAACGTCCTGACTTTC. Protein sequence: CASAPVPGANVLTF. Filled out from reference TRBV5-8 and TRBJ2-6, the complete variable domain reads EAGVTQSPTHLIKTRGQQATLRCSPISGHTSVYWYQQALGLGLQFLLWYDEGEERNRGNFPPRFSGRQFPNYSSELNVNALELEDSALYLCASAPVPGANVLTFGAGSRLTVL.

This chain uses TRBV5-1 with TRBJ2-3, with 8 bases aligning to TRBD2. With 0 bases clipped from V and 6 bases from J, the junction kept 12 bases outside the gene matches. This CDR3 has 17 residues. CDR1 is SGHRS, CDR2 YFSETQ, per germline. The CDR3 spells CASSLAGGLASFDTQYF. CDR3 DNA: TGCGCCAGCAGCTTGGCGGGAGGGCTAGCGAGTTTCGATACGCAGTATTTT.

The chain has TRBV3-1 (or the pseudogene TRBV3-2) and TRBJ2-3, with D uncertain. The germline CDR1 and CDR2 sequences are LGHDT and YNNKEL (reference sequence). CDR3 length: 17 amino acids. V dropped 1 base and J dropped 3 bases, with 17 bases sitting between them. The CDR3 is CASSQVSGTIATDTQYF. Written as DNA, the CDR3 is TGTGCCAGCAGCCAAGTCTCAGGCACCATAGCTACAGATACGCAGTATTTT.

The rearrangement uses TRBV6-8 and TRBJ1-5; no firm D call. CDR3 size: 16 residues. The V gene's germline CDR1 is MNHGY and CDR2 SAAAGT. V was clipped by 5 bases and J by 7 bases, with 21 bases between them. The CDR3 region is CASSPPRDPKGQPQHF. CDR3 bases: TGTGCCAGCAGTCCCCCTCGAGACCCTAAAGGGCAGCCCCAGCATTTT.

The chain recombines TRBV5-4 with TRBJ2-5, with D possibly TRBD2 on 6 matching bases. Trimming left V 0 bases short and J 6 bases short, with 15 bases between. Germline V lookup: CDR1 SGHNT, CDR2 YYREEE (reference sequence). The CDR3 loop spans 15 amino acids. The CDR3 protein is CASSLEGPRGKTQYF. The CDR3 DNA is TGTGCCAGCAGCTTGGAGGGACCCCGGGGGAAGACCCAGTACTTC.

This clone was counted a single time. The chain is built from TRBV10-3 and TRBJ2-7, with 7 bases that match TRBD1. The length of the CDR3 is 15 residues. The V and J ends lost 10 bases and 0 bases, in that order; junction bases with no gene match: 12. CDR1 is ENHRY, CDR2 SYGVKD, per germline. Written as DNA, the CDR3 is TGTGCCACCTCTAGACAGGGAAGGAGCTCCTACGAGCAGTACTTC. Translating gives CATSRQGRSSYEQYF.

The rearrangement uses TRBV7-3 and TRBJ2-5; D is perhaps TRBD1 (6 bases). CDR3 size: 13 residues. Per germline, CDR1 SGHTA and CDR2 FQGTGA. Trimming took off 5 bases at V and 4 bases at J, with 11 bases between the two ends. CDR3 sequence (DNA): TGTGCCAGCAGCCTACAGGGTTCAGAGACCCAGTACTTC. Protein: CASSLQGSETQYF.

V usage is TRBV5-6 and J usage is TRBJ2-1; TRBD2 is a possible D gene (6 bases). Germline lookup yields CDR1 SGHDT and CDR2 YYEEEE. V shed 4 bases and J shed 15 bases, with 17 bases lying between them. The CDR3 has 12 residues. CDR3 residues: CASSTGLPGLFF. The DNA of the CDR3 is TGTGCCAGCAGCACGGGACTCCCCGGACTGTTCTTC.

The rearrangement joins TRBV15 to TRBJ2-3, with a weak D call TRBD2 (5 bases). The CDR3 extends over 16 amino acids. Trimming shortened V by 0 bases and J by 1 base, and 11 bases separated the two germline ends. The germline V gene encodes CDR1 LNHNV and CDR2 YYDKDF (reference sequence). CDR3 residues: CATSRDLGLGTDTQYF. In DNA form, the CDR3 reads TGTGCCACCAGCAGAGATCTAGGACTTGGCACAGATACGCAGTATTTT.

About this clone: Other nucleotide sequences from this sample produce the same CDR3. This chain connects TRBV11-2 to TRBJ1-3; no firm D call. The CDR3 has 15 amino acids. With 0 bases removed from V and 4 bases from J, the gap between germline ends came to 10 bases. The germline CDR1 and CDR2 sequences are SGHAT and FQNNGV. The CDR3 DNA reads as TGTGCCAGCAGCTTAGATCCAAGCAGCGGAAACACCATATATTTT. Its protein is CASSLDPSSGNTIYF.

The rearrangement joins TRBV12-5 to TRBJ2-1; 10 positions match TRBD1. Germline CDR1 is LGHNT and CDR2 is FRNRAP. With 2 bases clipped from V and 8 bases from J, the junction kept 6 bases outside the gene matches. The CDR3 runs to 15 residues. The CDR3 coding sequence is TGTGCTAGTGGTTTGCTGACAGGGGGCTGGGATGAGCAGTTCTTC. This sequence encodes CASGLLTGGWDEQFF.